Following are 27 T cell receptor beta chains from one sample sequenced in a study. Treg sorting used a CD4+CD25+CD127-/low gate. Each CDR3 protein gets one entry after TCRdb re-called the 5' RACE reads with MiXCR. This sample yields fewer than 55,000 distinct CDR3 sequences, of which roughly 23% are seen a single time; around 4% belongs to the top ten. Input material: Tregs sorted from a lymph node. These receptors all stem from a female donor with breast cancer.

V usage is TRBV7-8 and J usage is TRBJ1-2; D may be TRBD1 (5 bases). The CDR3 spans 14 residues. V lost 7 bases and J lost 6, with 18 bases in between. Germline V gives CDR1 SGHVS, CDR2 FQNEAQ. CDR3 amino acids: CASNSGFLSDGYTF. The CDR3 nucleotides are TGTGCCAGCAATTCAGGGTTCCTGTCGGATGGCTACACCTTC.

The genes are TRBV20-1 and TRBJ2-3; 9 nucleotides match TRBD2. Germline CDR1 DFQATT, CDR2 SNEGSKA (reference sequence). CDR3 length equals 14 residues. V was clipped by 6 bases and J by 5 bases; unmatched bases: 9. CDR3 amino acids: CSAPKREVEDTQYF. The CDR3 coding sequence is TGCAGTGCCCCCAAGCGGGAGGTGGAAGATACGCAGTATTTT.

J is TRBJ2-7 and V is TRBV18, with TRBD1 matching over 10 bases. The CDR3 spans 14 residues. With V trimmed by 2 bases and J by 7 bases, 5 bases remained unmatched. CDR1 and CDR2 from the germline V gene are KGHSH and LQKENI. The CDR3, as DNA: TGTGCCAGCTCACCAGGGGACAGGGGTTCTGAGCAGTACTTC. Protein product: CASSPGDRGSEQYF.

This clonotype showed up just a few times. The rearrangement uses TRBV5-6 and TRBJ2-3; no clear D. The CDR3 length is 13 residues. The V and J ends lost 7 bases and 1 base respectively, with 10 bases between them. The germline V gene encodes CDR1 SGHDT and CDR2 YYEEEE. CDR3 loop: CASCLRGTDTQYF. The CDR3 nucleotides are TGTGCCAGCTGCCTCCGGGGCACAGATACGCAGTATTTT.

This clonotype was seen repeatedly, ten times or more. The CDR3 region has the DNA TGTGCCACCAGCAGAGGCGGGGCGCTAGCGGGAGGAACAGATACGCAGTATTTT. Translating gives CATSRGGALAGGTDTQYF. The rearrangement links TRBV15 to TRBJ2-3; 11 bases agree with TRBD2. V was clipped by 1 base and J by 3 bases; unmatched bases: 9. Germline assignment: CDR1 LNHNV and CDR2 YYDKDF (reference sequence). The CDR3 spans 18 residues.

There are a few counts of this clonotype. This chain connects TRBV12-3 or TRBV12-4 to TRBJ2-2, with D hard to call. With 6 bases removed from V and 3 bases from J, the gap between germline ends came to 14 bases. The CDR3 loop spans 15 amino acids. Here the CDR3 reads CASSWTPWDTGELFF. In nucleotides, the CDR3 is TGTGCCAGCAGCTGGACCCCGTGGGACACCGGGGAGCTGTTTTTT.

This clonotype qualifies as medium-sized. This chain connects TRBV20-1 to TRBJ1-2; the D gene is possibly TRBD1 (5 bases). Germline V CDR1 and CDR2: DFQATT, SNEGSKA (reference sequence). The CDR3 sequence is 15 residues long. The V end was cut by 1 base, the J end by 0 bases, with 12 bases between. This CDR3 is CSARGGADTNYGYTF. The CDR3 DNA reads TGCAGTGCTAGAGGCGGGGCAGATACTAACTATGGCTACACCTTC.

This clonotype was observed at least ten times. The rearrangement links TRBV21-1 to TRBJ1-5; the tabulated D call, TRBD1, remains unverified against the DNA. TRBV21-1 is a documented pseudogene. CDR3 length equals 14 residues. CDR3 sequence: CASSKNRDNQPQHF. CDR3 DNA: TGTGCCAGCAGCAAGAACAGGGACAATCAGCCCCAGCATTTT.

This clonotype was detected a few times. The gene calls are TRBV20-1 and TRBJ2-7; 7 positions agree with TRBD2. The CDR3 is 15 amino acids. Per germline, CDR1 DFQATT and CDR2 SNEGSKA (reference sequence). V was clipped by 0 bases and J by 0 bases; unmatched bases: 5. CDR3 residues: CSARDRLAASYEQYF. CDR3 in DNA: TGCAGTGCTAGAGATAGGCTAGCGGCCTCCTACGAGCAGTACTTC.

This clonotype has more than one count but fewer than ten. The chain couples TRBV4-2 to TRBJ2-2; 11 nucleotides match TRBD2. With V trimmed by 3 bases and J by 1 base, 7 bases remained unmatched. This CDR3 comprises 18 residues. Germline V gene lookup returns CDR1 LGHNA and CDR2 YNFKEQ. The CDR3 reads CASSHGGLAGGNTGELFF. The CDR3 nucleotides read TGTGCCAGCAGCCACGGAGGGCTAGCGGGAGGGAACACCGGGGAGCTGTTTTTT.

At least ten counts were recorded for this clonotype. The rearrangement joins TRBV5-1 to TRBJ2-1; D uncertain. This CDR3 is 13 amino acids long. V lost 0 bases, J lost 6 bases, and 7 bases lay in between. Germline-derived CDR1 and CDR2 are SGHRS and YFSETQ. The CDR3 DNA is TGCGCCAGCAGCTTGGGACTGGCCAATGAGCAGTTCTTC. Protein product: CASSLGLANEQFF.

This clonotype has ten or more counts. The rearrangement joins TRBV29-1 to TRBJ2-7; TRBD1 might be the D (5 bases). This CDR3 is built from 14 residues. Germline V gives CDR1 SQVTM, CDR2 ANQGSEA. V gave up 5 bases and J gave up 2 bases, with 16 bases separating them. CDR3 sequence reads: CSVNHHSTAYEQYF. DNA for the CDR3: TGCAGCGTTAACCACCACTCGACAGCCTACGAGCAGTACTTC.

This clonotype was seen repeatedly, ten times or more. The rearrangement links TRBV12-3 or TRBV12-4 to TRBJ2-2; D remains ambiguous. The ends were cut back, 6 bases at V and 9 bases at J, with 14 bases in the middle. There are 13 residues in the CDR3. The CDR3 is CASSLSLTWELFF. In DNA, the CDR3 is TGTGCCAGCAGCTTATCTCTTACCTGGGAGCTGTTTTTT.

This clonotype was detected ten times or more. The J gene is TRBJ1-4, the V gene TRBV7-8; D might be TRBD1 (6 bases). Germline CDR1 and CDR2: SGHVS and FQNEAQ. The CDR3 extends over 14 amino acids. V lost 4 bases and J lost 6, with 12 bases in between. The chain's CDR3 is CASSSQGRDEKLFF. The CDR3, as DNA: TGTGCCAGCAGCTCCCAGGGGCGGGATGAAAAACTGTTTTTT.

This clonotype was found many times. The chain links TRBV6-1 to TRBJ2-5; 7 nucleotides agree with TRBD2. CDR3 length: 14 amino acids. Trimming cost V 5 bases and J 1 base; bases outside gene matches: 4. Germline assignment: CDR1 MNHNS and CDR2 SASEGT. The CDR3 sequence is CASSLKRGQETQYF. The CDR3 nucleotides read TGTGCCAGCAGTCTCAAGCGGGGCCAAGAGACCCAGTACTTC.

This clonotype was counted between two and nine times. The rearrangement uses TRBV6-6 and TRBJ2-3, with 7 bases fitting TRBD2. This CDR3 is 16 amino acids long. CDR1 is MNHNY, CDR2 SVGAGI, per germline (reference sequence). After removal of 6 bases from V and 1 base from J, the junction contained 10 bases not matched to a gene. CDR3 in DNA: TGTGCCAGCAGCCCCCCTGCGGGAGTCGGCACAGATACGCAGTATTTT. Translation: CASSPPAGVGTDTQYF.

This clonotype was observed a handful of times. This sequence joins TRBV5-1 and TRBJ2-7, with a possible D match to TRBD2 (7 bases). Germline V gene lookup returns CDR1 SGHRS and CDR2 YFSETQ. The V gene lost 4 bases and the J gene lost 4 bases, with 15 bases spanning the gap. This CDR3 has 14 amino acids. The CDR3 loop reads CASSLAGAGYEQYF. The CDR3 bases are TGCGCCAGCAGCCTCGCGGGGGCCGGGTACGAGCAGTACTTC.

This clonotype appeared once. The conserved final phenylalanine or tryptophan is absent from the CDR3, which likely points to a read error. This chain uses TRBV7-9 with TRBJ1-2; D gene uncertain. V was pared by 4 bases and J by 3 bases, with 9 bases between. Germline V gene data show CDR1 as SEHNR and CDR2 as FQNEAQ (reference sequence). The CDR3 contains 13 residues. The CDR3 region is CASSSDADYGYTL. CDR3 nucleotides: TGTGCCAGCAGCTCCGACGCCGACTATGGCTACACCCTC.

Comments on this clonotype: A much bigger clone sits one base away, suggesting this may be a read error. This CDR3 is missing its conserved last phenylalanine or tryptophan, likely due to a read error. The chain employs TRBV5-1 and TRBJ1-2; a possible D gene is TRBD1 (6 bases). The V gene's germline CDR1 is SGHRS and CDR2 YFSETQ. The CDR3 sequence is 14 residues long. Between the trimmed V and J ends, which lost 2 bases and 3 bases, there was a span of 11 bases. The CDR3 loop reads CASSLRGVDYGYTS. CDR3 nucleotide sequence: TGCGCCAGCAGCTTAAGGGGGGTAGACTATGGCTACACCTCC.

This clonotype showed up many times. The chain uses TRBV7-9 and TRBJ2-5; D is perhaps TRBD1 or TRBD2 (5 bases each). V shed 4 bases and J shed 7 bases, with 10 bases lying between them. The germline gives CDR1 SEHNR, CDR2 FQNEAQ (reference sequence). The CDR3 has 12 residues. The CDR3 sequence: CASSSLRGTQYF. CDR3 bases: TGTGCCAGCAGCTCCCTGAGGGGGACCCAGTACTTC.

Many counts were recorded for this clonotype. This chain uses TRBV4-3 with TRBJ1-6, with D unresolved. Germline CDR1 reads LGHNA; CDR2 reads YSLEER. The CDR3 spans 16 residues. Trimming left V 0 bases short and J 7 bases short, with 13 bases between. The CDR3 sequence is CASSQDRVAANSPLHF. CDR3 nucleotide sequence: TGCGCCAGCAGCCAAGATCGGGTAGCGGCGAATTCACCCCTCCACTTT.

The chain is built from TRBV28 and TRBJ2-7, with 10 positions matching TRBD1. The CDR3 runs 16 residues. With 5 bases clipped from V and 4 bases from J, the junction kept 11 bases outside the gene matches. Germline V CDR1 and CDR2: MDHEN, SYDVKM. The CDR3 DNA follows: TGTGCCAGCAGTACGGACAGGGGGTCGTCCCGATACGAGCAGTACTTC. The encoded protein is CASSTDRGSSRYEQYF.

J is TRBJ2-1 and V is TRBV12-3 or TRBV12-4; D ambiguous. Trimming took 2 bases from V and 9 from J, leaving 11 bases between them. This CDR3 has 13 amino acids. CDR3 sequence: CASSLSSSAEQFF. The CDR3 DNA is TGTGCCAGCAGTTTAAGCAGCAGCGCTGAGCAGTTCTTC.

Ten or more counts support this clonotype. This chain uses TRBV28 with TRBJ1-3; TRBD1 matches 11 bases. This CDR3 is 15 amino acids long. Germline CDR1 is MDHEN and CDR2 is SYDVKM. The trim removed 6 bases at V and 6 bases at J, leaving 7 bases unmatched. CDR3 loop: CASRWTGGGLNTIYF. CDR3 DNA sequence: TGTGCCAGCAGGTGGACAGGGGGCGGACTAAACACCATATATTTT. Full variable domain (rest looked up from reference TRBV28 and TRBJ1-3): DVKVTQSSRYLVKRTGEKVFLECVQDMDHENMFWYRQDPGLGLRLIYFSYDVKMKEKGDIPEGYSVSREKKERFSLILESASTNQTSMYLCASRWTGGGLNTIYFGEGSWLTVV.

This chain uses TRBV7-9 with TRBJ2-3, with 9 positions matching TRBD2. Germline CDR1 is SEHNR and CDR2 is FQNEAQ (reference sequence). V lost 3 bases and J lost 4; bases outside the gene matches: 11. CDR3 length: 17 amino acids. The CDR3 protein is CASSFPGRLAAADTQYF. The DNA of the CDR3 is TGTGCCAGCAGCTTCCCCGGAAGACTAGCGGCCGCAGATACGCAGTATTTT.

This clonotype was recorded at least ten times. The rearrangement uses TRBV9 and TRBJ2-7; the D is unclear. The V gene's germline CDR1 is SGDLS and CDR2 YYNGEE. V was cut by 1 base and J by 2 bases, with 10 bases left in between. The length of the CDR3 is 14 residues. Here the CDR3 DNA reads TGTGCCAGCAGCGTATGGCCCTACACCTACGAGCAGTACTTC. Protein sequence: CASSVWPYTYEQYF.

On this clonotype: This may arise from a read error, as a much more abundant clone is one base away. The CDR3 DNA sequence: TGCGCCGGCAGCCAGGGGCCCTGGTACCAAGAGACCCAGTACTTC. Protein: CAGSQGPWYQETQYF. The chain is built from TRBV4-1 and TRBJ2-5; D may be TRBD1 (6 bases). The germline gives CDR1 MGHRA, CDR2 YSYEKL. The CDR3 covers 15 residues.